This T cell receptor (beta chain) was recorded in a study of T cells in Graves' hyperthyroidism and ophthalmopathy. The TCR beta CDR3 regions underwent amplification using RNA transcripts as the source. Initially, a first-round RT-PCR of the TCR CDR3 employed the HTBI primer set. TCRdb recomputed calls from the multiplex PCR reads with MiXCR, one row per CDR3 protein. Here the sample spans about 570,000 distinct CDR3 sequences, roughly 50% being singletons. Study observations and caveats: From stable hyperthyroidism, ophthalmopathy was separated by a 13 V-J model. Ophthalmopathy was model-predicted a median about 6.9 months pre-onset.

This CDR3 spans 14 amino acids. Germline CDR1 and CDR2: KGHDR and SFDVKD. The V gene end was trimmed by 1 base and the J gene end by 7 bases; junction bases not matched to a gene: 4. This clonotype was seen ten or more times. Its antigen is unidentified. Exclusion of patients followed from uncontrolled infection, other autoimmune disease, pregnancy or lactation. Used for diagnoses were clinical symptoms, serum thyroxine and TRAb, thyroid ultrasound and orbital computed tomography. V is TRBV24-1 and J is TRBJ2-7; TRBD1 aligns across 9 bases. Sequencing input: peripheral blood or thyroid tissue (not recorded which). The receptor was isolated from an adult woman with Graves' disease, either hyperthyroidism or ophthalmopathy (not recorded which). CDR3 sequence: CATSDFDGTGEQYF. For the CDR3, the DNA is TGTGCCACCAGTGATTTTGATGGGACAGGGGAGCAGTACTTC.